This T cell receptor beta chain emerged from a study of human T cells and chemical hapten exposure. Overall study context: Small differences in pooled library volume mainly drove the variation in TCR yields per sample.

Study results and caveats: Having alopecia, donors may respond immunologically unlike healthy people. Following DPC sensitization, TCRs present above 1 in 1000 frequency showed no change.

In TCRdb, the RACE reads were re-called with MiXCR into one record per CDR3 protein. The sample consists of about 99,000 distinct CDR3 sequences, around 12% of them appearing once. Time point of the sample: patch test 1, 2 weeks after DPC sensitization. The treatment is: therapeutic diphenylcyclopropenone sensitization with weekly scalp DPC. Note on this clonotype: Its antigen is not identified.

The sample was whole blood, taken in connection with sensitization to the hapten diphenylcyclopropenone (DPC). The TCR was taken from a woman between 35 and 50 years old with alopecia areata. Some clones in this sample may be carry-over from other donors' samples.

CDR3 coding DNA: TGTGCCAGCAGTGAAGAGTGGGCGGGGGCTCACGAGACCCAGTACTTC. This sequence encodes CASSEEWAGAHETQYF. This chain connects TRBV2 to TRBJ2-5; TRBD2 is a possible D gene (7 bases). The V end was cut by 1 base, the J end by 5 bases, with 17 bases between. The CDR3 has 16 residues. Germline V CDR1 and CDR2: SNHLY, FYNNEI.